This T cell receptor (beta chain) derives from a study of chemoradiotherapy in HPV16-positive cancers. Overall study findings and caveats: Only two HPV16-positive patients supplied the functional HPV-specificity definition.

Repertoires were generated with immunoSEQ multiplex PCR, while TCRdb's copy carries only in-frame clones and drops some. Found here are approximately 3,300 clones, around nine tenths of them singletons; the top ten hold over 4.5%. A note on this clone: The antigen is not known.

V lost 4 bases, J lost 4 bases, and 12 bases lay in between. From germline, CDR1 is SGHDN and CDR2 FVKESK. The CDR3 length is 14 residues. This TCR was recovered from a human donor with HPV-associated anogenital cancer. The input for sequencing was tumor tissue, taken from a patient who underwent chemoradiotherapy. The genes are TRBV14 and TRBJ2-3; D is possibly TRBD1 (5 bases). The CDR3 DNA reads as TGTGCCAGCAGCCTAGTGCAGGGATCAGATACGCAGTATTTT. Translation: CASSLVQGSDTQYF.